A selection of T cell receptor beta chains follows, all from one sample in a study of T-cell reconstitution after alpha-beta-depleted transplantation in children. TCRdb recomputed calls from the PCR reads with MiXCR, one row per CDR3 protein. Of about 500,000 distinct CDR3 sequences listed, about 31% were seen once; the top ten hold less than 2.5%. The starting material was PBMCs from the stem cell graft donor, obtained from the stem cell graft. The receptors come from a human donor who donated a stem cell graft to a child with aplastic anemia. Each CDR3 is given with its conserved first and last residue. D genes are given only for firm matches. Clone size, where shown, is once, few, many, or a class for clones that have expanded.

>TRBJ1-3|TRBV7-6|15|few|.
TGTGCCAGCAGCCGTGACAGGAGCTCTGGAAACACCATATATTTT
CASSRDRSSGNTIYF
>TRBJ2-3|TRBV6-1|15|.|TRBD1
TGTGCCAGCAGTGAGACAGGGGGATGGTCAGATACGCAGTATTTT
CASSETGGWSDTQYF
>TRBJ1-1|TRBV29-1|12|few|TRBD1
TGCAGCGTTGCCGCACAGGGGGCAGAGGCTTTCTTT
CSVAAQGAEAFF
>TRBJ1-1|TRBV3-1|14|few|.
TGTGCCAGCAGCCAAGTGAAAGTGAACACTGAAGCTTTCTTT
CASSQVKVNTEAFF
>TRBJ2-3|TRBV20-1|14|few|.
TGCAGTGCTAGAGATCGAGCGGTCCGGGATACGCAGTATTTT
CSARDRAVRDTQYF
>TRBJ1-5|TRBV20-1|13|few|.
TGCAGTGCTAGTAACCAGCCCAATCAGCCCCAGCATTTT
CSASNQPNQPQHF
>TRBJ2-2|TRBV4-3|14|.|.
TGCGCCAGCAGCCAAGCACCACTTACCGGGGAGCTGTTTTTT
CASSQAPLTGELFF
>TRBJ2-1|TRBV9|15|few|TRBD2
TGTGCCAGCAGCGTAGGGGTAGCGGGAGAGAATGAGCAGTTCTTC
CASSVGVAGENEQFF
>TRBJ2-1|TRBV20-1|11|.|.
TGCAGTGCTACTTATTACAATGAGCAGTTCTTC
CSATYYNEQFF
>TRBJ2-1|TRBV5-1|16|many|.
TGCGCCAGCAGCTTGGGGCAGGCAAGCTCCTACAATGAGCAGTTCTTC
CASSLGQASSYNEQFF
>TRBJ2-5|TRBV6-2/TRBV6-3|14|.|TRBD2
TGTGCCAGCAGTTACTCGTCGGGGGGAGAGACCCAGTACTTC
CASSYSSGGETQYF
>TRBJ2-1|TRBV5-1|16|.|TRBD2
TGCGCCAGCAGTTATGAGAGACTAGCGGATTACAATGAGCAGTTCTTC
CASSYERLADYNEQFF
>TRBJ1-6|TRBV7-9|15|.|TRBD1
TGTGCCAGCAGCTTGCCGACAGGGGGCGAGTCACCCCTCCACTTT
CASSLPTGGESPLHF
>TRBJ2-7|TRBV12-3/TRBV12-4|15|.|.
TGTGCCAGCAGCACTGACCCCTTTCCTTTCTACGAGCAGTACTTC
CASSTDPFPFYEQYF
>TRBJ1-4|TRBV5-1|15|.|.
TGCGCCAGCAGCTTGATGGGGTACCCTAATGAAAAACTGTTTTTT
CASSLMGYPNEKLFF
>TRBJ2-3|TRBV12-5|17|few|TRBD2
TGTGCTAGTGGTTCCTTCGCGGGAGGGACGACCACAGATACGCAGTATTTT
CASGSFAGGTTTDTQYF
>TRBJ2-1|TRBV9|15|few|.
TGTGCCAGCAGCGTTTGGGAGGCAGCAGAACCTGAGCAGTTCTTC
CASSVWEAAEPEQFF
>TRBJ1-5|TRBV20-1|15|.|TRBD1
TGCAGTGCTAGAGAGACAGGGGGGCTGAATCAGCCCCAGCATTTT
CSARETGGLNQPQHF
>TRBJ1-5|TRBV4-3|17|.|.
TGCGCCAGCAGCCAAGAGAGAGGAATCTATAGCAATCAGCCCCAGCATTTT
CASSQERGIYSNQPQHF
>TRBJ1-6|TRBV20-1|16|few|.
TGCAGTGCTAGGAGGACTTCTTACTCCTATAATTCACCCCTCCACTTT
CSARRTSYSYNSPLHF
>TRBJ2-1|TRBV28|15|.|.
TGTGCCAGCAGTTTCTCTATAAAATATGGCGATGAGCAGTTCTTC
CASSFSIKYGDEQFF
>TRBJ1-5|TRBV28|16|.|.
TGTGCCAGCAGTCGAACTCAGGGTCCGAGCAATCAGCCCCAGCATTTT
CASSRTQGPSNQPQHF
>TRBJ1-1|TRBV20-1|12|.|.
TGCAGTGCTAGAGATGGGGGGACTGAAGCTTTCTTT
CSARDGGTEAFF
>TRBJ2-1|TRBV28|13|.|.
TGTGCCAGCGAAAGCAGGGCCTACAATGAGCAGTTCTTC
CASESRAYNEQFF
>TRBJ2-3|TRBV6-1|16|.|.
TGTGCCAGCCGGCTTTTTGAAACGGGCGGGTCAGATACGCAGTATTTT
CASRLFETGGSDTQYF
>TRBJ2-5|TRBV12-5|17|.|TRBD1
TGTGCTAGTGGTTTGATTGACAGGGATGGGGTCCGAGAGACCCAGTACTTC
CASGLIDRDGVRETQYF
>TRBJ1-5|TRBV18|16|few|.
TGTGCCAGCTCACCCGCACTCGAGAAAAGCAATCAGCCCCAGCATTTT
CASSPALEKSNQPQHF
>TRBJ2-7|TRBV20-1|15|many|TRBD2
TGCAGTGCTAGAGACCGACTAGCGGCATACTACGAGCAGTACTTC
CSARDRLAAYYEQYF
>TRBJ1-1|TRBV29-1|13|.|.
TGCAGCGTTGATCAGGGGAGGAACACTGAAGCTTTCTTT
CSVDQGRNTEAFF
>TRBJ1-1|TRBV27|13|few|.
TGTGCCAGCAGCTTTCTAGGGGGGAACCAAGCTTTCTTT
CASSFLGGNQAFF
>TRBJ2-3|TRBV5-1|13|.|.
TGCGCCAGCAGCGCTACAGAAATAGATACGCAGTATTTT
CASSATEIDTQYF
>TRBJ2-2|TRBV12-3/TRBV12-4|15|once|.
TGTGCCAGCATTCCTGGGAGTTCCGACACCGGGGAGCTGTTTTTT
CASIPGSSDTGELFF
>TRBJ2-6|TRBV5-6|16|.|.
TGTGCCAGCAGCTTGGGCCCCTATTCTGGGGCCAACGTCCTGACTTTC
CASSLGPYSGANVLTF
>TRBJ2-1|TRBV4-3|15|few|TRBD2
TGCGCCAGCAGCCAGAGATGGGCGGGAGCTAATGAGCAGTTCTTC
CASSQRWAGANEQFF
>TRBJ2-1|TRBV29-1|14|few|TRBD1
TGCAGCGCCGTGGGACAGGGGAGAAACAATGAGCAGTTCTTC
CSAVGQGRNNEQFF
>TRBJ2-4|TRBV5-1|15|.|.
TGCGCCAGCAACCATCCAGGGGAGGGGTCGGACATTCAGTACTTC
CASNHPGEGSDIQYF
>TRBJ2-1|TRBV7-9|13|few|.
TGTGCCAGCAGCTCCCTGCACAGGGATGAGCAGTTCTTC
CASSSLHRDEQFF
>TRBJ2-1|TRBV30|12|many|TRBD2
TGTGCCTGGCTGACTAGCGGCTCTGTGGGGTTCTTC
CAWLTSGSVGFF
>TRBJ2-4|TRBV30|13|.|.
TGTGCCTGGTCCCCAGGTTCCAAAAACATTCAGTACTTC
CAWSPGSKNIQYF